Each of the 10 T cell receptor beta chains below was sequenced from the same sample in a study of T cell responses to AZD1222 COVID-19 vaccine. This table comes from immunoSEQ multiplex PCR, and its TCRdb copy is limited to in-frame clones, with some not included. The sample has about 100,000 clones, 92% seen once. The input for sequencing was peripheral blood, taken on day 0 of AZD1222 vaccination. The source is an adult in good health.

The chain is built from TRBV19 and TRBJ2-1; maybe TRBD1 (6 bases). The CDR3 covers 16 residues. CDR1 LNHDA and CDR2 SQIVND come from the germline V gene (reference sequence). Deletions cut 1 base from V and 7 bases from J, with 17 bases between. CDR3 in amino acids: CASSIGNRVVRNEQFF. The DNA for the CDR3 is TGTGCCAGTAGTATAGGGAACAGGGTAGTAAGGAATGAGCAGTTCTTC.

This clone was seen just once. The rearrangement links TRBV13 to TRBJ2-1, with 12 bases lining up with TRBD2. With 5 bases clipped from V and 3 bases from J, the junction kept 14 bases outside the gene matches. The CDR3 length is 19 residues. The germline V gene encodes CDR1 PRHDT and CDR2 FYEKMQ (reference sequence). This CDR3 is CASSRRRKLGLAGYNEQFF. For the CDR3, the DNA is TGTGCCAGCAGCCGTCGTAGAAAGCTGGGACTAGCGGGCTACAATGAGCAGTTCTTC.

The chain couples TRBV19 to TRBJ1-6; D call uncertain. CDR1 and CDR2 from the germline V gene are LNHDA and SQIVND (reference sequence). The ends were cut back, 0 bases at V and 9 bases at J, with 6 bases in the middle. The CDR3 loop spans 13 amino acids. CDR3 DNA: TGTGCCAGTAGTATAGATCCGGCTTCACCCCTCCACTTT. Protein product: CASSIDPASPLHF.

Regarding this clone: An end of the junction differs from the germline gene, which may be a read error. The chain has TRBV28 and TRBJ1-2, with TRBD1 as a possible D gene (6 bases). CDR3 length: 13 residues. CDR1 and CDR2 from the germline V gene are MDHEN and SYDVKM. The CDR3 here is CASSFRLGDIHSF. Here the CDR3 DNA reads TGTGCCAGCAGTTTCCGATTAGGGGACATCCACTCATTC.

This clone appeared a few times. The chain uses TRBV5-4 and TRBJ1-2; TRBD1 matches 7 bases. Trimming removed 3 bases from V and 3 bases from J; junction bases left unmatched: 5. Germline-derived CDR1 and CDR2 are SGHNT and YYREEE (reference sequence). This CDR3 is 14 amino acids long. CDR3: CASSSGTEHYGYTF. In nucleotides, the CDR3 is TGTGCCAGCAGCTCCGGGACAGAACACTATGGCTACACCTTC.

The chain has TRBV3-1 (or the pseudogene TRBV3-2) and TRBJ2-3; TRBD2 matches 7 bases. Germline V gene data show CDR1 as LGHDT and CDR2 as YNNKEL (reference sequence). V dropped 0 bases and J dropped 2; count of bases not matched to a gene: 5. The CDR3 is 16 residues long. The chain's CDR3 is CASSQEIGTTTDTQYF. CDR3 sequence (DNA): TGTGCCAGCAGCCAAGAGATAGGGACTACCACAGATACGCAGTATTTT.

The chain employs TRBV29-1 and TRBJ1-2, with D possibly TRBD1 on 5 matching bases. With 5 bases removed from V and 6 bases from J, the gap between germline ends came to 13 bases. Germline loops: CDR1 SQVTM, CDR2 ANQGSEA. The CDR3 runs to 12 residues. The CDR3: CSVLQGDNGYTF. CDR3 nucleotide sequence: TGCAGCGTTCTGCAAGGGGATAATGGCTACACCTTC.

The gene calls are TRBV29-1 and TRBJ1-1; 10 nucleotides agree with TRBD1. CDR1 SQVTM and CDR2 ANQGSEA come from the germline V gene. CDR3 length: 13 amino acids. J was trimmed by 2 bases and V by 7 bases; bases with no gene match: 4. CDR3 residues: CSALTGGNTEAFF. Here the CDR3 DNA reads TGCAGCGCTCTGACAGGGGGCAACACTGAAGCTTTCTTT.

This clone turned up a few times. This sequence joins TRBV12-5 and TRBJ1-1; D gene uncertain. Trimming stripped 6 bases from V and 8 bases from J, with 10 bases between. The germline gives CDR1 LGHNT, CDR2 FRNRAP. The CDR3 is 11 amino acids. CDR3 DNA sequence: TGTGCTAGTGGGAGTAGTACAGAAGCTTTCTTT. Amino acids: CASGSSTEAFF.

The chain is built from TRBV27 and TRBJ1-1, with TRBD1 matching 8 bases. The CDR3 runs to 14 residues. The V and J ends lost 5 bases and 1 base, in that order; junction bases with no gene match: 3. The germline gives CDR1 MNHEY, CDR2 SMNVEV (reference sequence). The CDR3 is CASSPDRGNTEAFF. Written as DNA, the CDR3 is TGTGCCAGCAGTCCCGACAGGGGGAACACTGAAGCTTTCTTT.